A selection of T cell receptor beta chains follows, all from one sample in a study of cytotoxic CD8 clonotypes in ibrutinib-treated CLL. Using immunoSEQ multiplex PCR, the repertoire was profiled, and TCRdb retains in-frame clones only, with some absent. The sample records under 150,000 clones, 80% being singletons. The source was PBMCs, collected after 36 months of ibrutinib treatment. The receptors originated from a human donor with chronic lymphocytic leukemia. Both conserved end residues are part of each CDR3. The order of the fields is clone size, J gene, V gene, D gene, CDR3 DNA, CDR3 protein. A D gene is named only where the DNA matches it firmly. Clone size is stated in some rows and not others, as once, few, many or a class when expanded.

-,TRBJ2-7,TRBV30,TRBD1,TGTGCCTGGAGTCCAGGACAGGGGACGCCGCAGTACTTC,CAWSPGQGTPQYF
-,TRBJ2-7,TRBV27,-,TGTGCCAGTTCCCAGGGTATCTCCTACGAGCAGTACTTC,CASSQGISYEQYF
-,TRBJ2-7,TRBV5-1,TRBD2,TGCGCCAGCAGCTCCGGGACTAGCGGGAGATCTATCCACGAGCAGTACTTC,CASSSGTSGRSIHEQYF
-,TRBJ2-7,TRBV4-1,TRBD1,TGCGCCAGCAGCCATACTGGGACAGGGCCACTATACGAGCAGTACTTC,CASSHTGTGPLYEQYF
-,TRBJ2-7,TRBV14,TRBD2,TGTGCCAGCAATCAGGGCGGGGGGACCTACGAGCAGTACTTC,CASNQGGGTYEQYF
-,TRBJ2-4,TRBV13,TRBD1,TGTGCCAGCAGCCGGCTCCCGACAGGGCTAGCCAAAAACATTCAGTACTTC,CASSRLPTGLAKNIQYF
-,TRBJ1-5,TRBV7-6,TRBD1,TGTGCCAGCAGTTGGGGACAGGGTTACAATCAGCCCCAGCATTTT,CASSWGQGYNQPQHF
-,TRBJ1-1,TRBV6-5,-,TGTGCCAGCAGTTACTCGTTCACGAACACTGAAGCTTTCTTT,CASSYSFTNTEAFF
-,TRBJ2-1,TRBV7-9,TRBD2,TGTGCCAGCAGTGAACCGGGACTAGCGGGAGTTGAGCAGTTCTTC,CASSEPGLAGVEQFF
-,TRBJ1-4,TRBV30,-,TGTGCCTGGAGTCTATCTGGCGGATCAACTAATGAAAAACTGTTTTTT,CAWSLSGGSTNEKLFF
-,TRBJ2-2,TRBV9,-,TGTGCCAGCAGCGTTGGGGGAACCGGGGAGCTGTTTTTT,CASSVGGTGELFF
-,TRBJ1-6,TRBV30,-,TGTGCCTGGAGTTTTGATTCACCCCTCCACTTT,CAWSFDSPLHF
-,TRBJ1-2,TRBV6-5,TRBD1,TGTGCCAGCAGTAGAGACAGGGCTAACTATGGCTACACCTTC,CASSRDRANYGYTF
once,TRBJ1-2,TRBV11-2,-,TGTGCCAGCAGCCATACAGACCGACCCTACGATGGCTACACCTTC,CASSHTDRPYDGYTF
-,TRBJ1-1,TRBV6-5,-,TGTGCCAGCAGTTACGGCAGGGGGAACACTGAAGCTTTCTTT,CASSYGRGNTEAFF
-,TRBJ1-1,TRBV7-9,-,TGTGCCAGCAGGCAAACAGGAGATCGAGCGGCTTTCTTT,CASRQTGDRAAFF